Shown below are 31 T cell receptor beta chains from a single sample sequenced in a study of blood T cell repertoires in COVID-19. Measured with immunoSEQ multiplex PCR; TCRdb has only the in-frame clones, and not every one. Among 200,000 to 250,000 clones, approximately 92% were seen once, and the ten largest hold 3% to 4%. The sample comprised PBMCs or T cells enriched from blood (not recorded which). All receptors derive from a woman aged 18-30 years in a cohort exposed to, infected with or recovered from COVID-19 (not recorded which).

The chain couples TRBV6-5 to TRBJ1-2, with D hard to call. The germline gives CDR1 MNHEY, CDR2 SVGAGI. V lost 2 bases and J lost 4, with 8 bases in between. The CDR3 totals 13 residues. CDR3 DNA: TGTGCCAGCAGTTACGGCCAACGCTATGGCTACACCTTC. Protein sequence: CASSYGQRYGYTF.

The chain joins TRBV11-3 to TRBJ1-1, with no clear D. Per germline, CDR1 SGHNT and CDR2 YENEEA. CDR3 length: 14 amino acids. V was shortened by 1 base and J by 1 base, with 7 bases between the two germline ends. CDR3 amino acids: CASSLGPANTEAFF. In DNA form, the CDR3 reads TGTGCCAGCAGCTTAGGGCCTGCGAACACTGAAGCTTTCTTT.

The chain recombines TRBV6-5 with TRBJ1-3, with D unclear. CDR1 is MNHEY and CDR2 is SVGAGI in the germline V gene. The CDR3 has 16 residues. Between the trimmed V and J ends, which lost 0 bases and 3 bases, there was a span of 12 bases. The CDR3 reads CASSYSAGSNGNTIYF. The CDR3 DNA is TGTGCCAGCAGTTACTCGGCGGGGAGTAATGGAAACACCATATATTTT.

V is TRBV3-1 (or the pseudogene TRBV3-2) and J is TRBJ2-4, with a tentative D call TRBD2 (6 bases). The V end was cut by 3 bases, the J end by 7 bases, with 10 bases between. This CDR3 comprises 13 residues. Germline CDR1 LGHDT, CDR2 YNNKEL (reference sequence). CDR3 sequence (DNA): TGTGCCAGCAGCCAGATGGGAGGTAACATTCAGTACTTC. Translating gives CASSQMGGNIQYF.

The chain couples TRBV7-3 to TRBJ1-2, with D possibly being TRBD1 (5 bases). Trimming removed 5 bases from V and 7 bases from J, with 20 bases in between. The CDR3 covers 15 residues. Germline CDR1 and CDR2: SGHTA and FQGTGA. The CDR3 DNA reads TGTGCCAGCAGCCCGTTACCCACGGGGGAGTCTGGCTACACCTTC. Its protein product is CASSPLPTGESGYTF.

The chain recombines TRBV6-1 with TRBJ2-3; maybe TRBD1 (5 bases). Germline assignment: CDR1 MNHNS and CDR2 SASEGT. CDR3 length: 18 residues. Trimming removed 4 bases from V and 6 bases from J, with 26 bases in between. In DNA form, the CDR3 reads TGTGCCAGCAGTGCTAGTCTTGTAGGTCTGCAGGGTAGGGATACGCAGTATTTT. Amino acid sequence: CASSASLVGLQGRDTQYF.

The CDR3 DNA is TGTGCCAGCAGCCCCTCCCTGACAGGATCCAGGAACACTGAAGCTTTCTTT. This codes for CASSPSLTGSRNTEAFF. J is TRBJ1-1 and V is TRBV7-9; a possible D gene is TRBD1 (6 bases). With 5 bases removed from V and 1 base from J, the gap between germline ends came to 20 bases. There are 17 residues in the CDR3. Germline lookup yields CDR1 SEHNR and CDR2 FQNEAQ (reference sequence).

This clone has at least ten counts. The chain is built from TRBV19 and TRBJ1-4; D remains unclear. CDR3 length equals 14 residues. Looked up from germline, CDR1 is LNHDA and CDR2 is SQIVND (reference sequence). Trimming shortened V by 3 bases and J by 5 bases, and 10 bases separated the two germline ends. The CDR3 DNA sequence: TGTGCCAGTAGTATGTTGGGGAGGAATGAAAAACTGTTTTTT. Translation: CASSMLGRNEKLFF.

V gene TRBV2 combines with J gene TRBJ1-4; a possible D gene is TRBD1 (6 bases). V was trimmed by 2 bases and J by 10 bases, leaving 20 bases between them. From germline, CDR1 is SNHLY and CDR2 FYNNEI. This CDR3 comprises 16 residues. CDR3 bases: TGTGCCAGCAGTGAACTGGCTGGGGGCCGGGAGGGAAAACTGTTTTTT. Its protein product is CASSELAGGREGKLFF.

V and J are TRBV7-2 and TRBJ2-5, with a weak D call TRBD2 (5 bases). CDR1 SGHTA and CDR2 FQGNSA come from the germline V gene. V lost 6 bases, J lost 5 bases, and 19 bases lay in between. The length of the CDR3 is 15 residues. The CDR3 coding sequence is TGTGCCAGCAGGTTTGGCGGGCCGGGCGGGGAGACCCAGTACTTC. Protein product: CASRFGGPGGETQYF.

The gene calls are TRBV5-1 and TRBJ2-5; 10 nucleotides match TRBD2. The CDR3 consists of 15 residues. Germline CDR1 and CDR2: SGHRS and YFSETQ. V was clipped by 7 bases and J by 1 base; unmatched bases: 7. In nucleotides, the CDR3 is TGCGCCAGCGGCAGGACTAGCGGCCTCCAAGAGACCCAGTACTTC. Encoded protein: CASGRTSGLQETQYF.

The chain couples TRBV6-5 to TRBJ2-1, with 9 nucleotides matching TRBD2. The germline V gene has CDR1 MNHEY and CDR2 SVGAGI. V lost 9 bases to trimming and J lost 3 bases; unmatched junction nucleotides: 3. The CDR3 sequence is 13 residues long. CDR3 nucleotide sequence: TGTGCCAGTAGCGGGGGTTTCTACAATGAGCAGTTCTTC. It encodes CASSGGFYNEQFF.

The J gene is TRBJ2-1, the V gene TRBV11-3; a weak D match, TRBD1 (5 bases). V dropped 0 bases and J dropped 4 bases, with 7 bases sitting between them. Germline CDR1 is SGHNT and CDR2 is YENEEA. The CDR3 runs 14 residues. CDR3 in amino acids: CASSLESGYNEQFF. CDR3 DNA sequence: TGTGCCAGCAGCTTAGAGTCAGGGTACAATGAGCAGTTCTTC. Based on the CDR3 plus reference TRBV11-3 and TRBJ2-1, the full variable domain is EAGVVQSPRYKIIEKKQPVAFWCNPISGHNTLYWYLQNLGQGPELLIRYENEEAVDDSQLPKDRFSAERLKGVDSTLKIQPAELGDSAVYLCASSLESGYNEQFFGPGTRLTVL.

The chain carries TRBV7-9 and TRBJ1-3; weak D call: TRBD1 (6 bases). Germline-derived CDR1 and CDR2 are SEHNR and FQNEAQ (reference sequence). V lost 5 bases, J lost 4 bases, and 15 bases lay in between. The CDR3 extends over 15 amino acids. CDR3 DNA: TGTGCCAGCAGCGTAAAAGGGGGAGCAGGAAACACCATATATTTT. Its translation is CASSVKGGAGNTIYF.

The rearrangement links TRBV28 to TRBJ1-3; 9 bases are a match to TRBD1. Germline CDR1 and CDR2: MDHEN and SYDVKM. The CDR3 consists of 17 residues. Trimming at V came to 3 bases and at J to 2 bases, leaving 8 bases not matched to a gene. The CDR3 DNA reads TGTGCCAGCAGTTTTTGGGGACAGGGAGGACCTGGAAACACCATATATTTT. Translation gives CASSFWGQGGPGNTIYF.

V gene TRBV11-3 combines with J gene TRBJ2-2, with TRBD2 matching 13 bases. The CDR3 covers 15 residues. CDR1 is SGHNT, CDR2 YENEEA, per germline. The trim removed 5 bases at V and 7 bases at J, leaving 4 bases unmatched. The CDR3 reads CASSGRLAGGGELFF. The DNA of the CDR3 is TGTGCCAGCAGCGGAAGACTAGCGGGAGGCGGGGAGCTGTTTTTT.

The chain has TRBV5-5 and TRBJ2-1; D is unresolved. This CDR3 contains 15 residues. The germline V gene has CDR1 SGHKS and CDR2 YYEKEE (reference sequence). V lost 4 bases, J lost 0 bases, and 11 bases lay in between. CDR3 nucleotide sequence: TGTGCCAGCAGCGGAGACCTAAGCTCCTACAATGAGCAGTTCTTC. It is translated as CASSGDLSSYNEQFF.

CDR3 sequence: CASSPTGASGYTF. For the CDR3, the DNA is TGTGCCAGTAGCCCGACAGGGGCGAGCGGCTACACCTTC. The gene calls are TRBV19 and TRBJ1-2; the match to TRBD1 covers 8 bases. CDR1 LNHDA and CDR2 SQIVND come from the germline V gene (reference sequence). The CDR3 runs to 13 residues. V dropped 6 bases and J dropped 8; count of bases not matched to a gene: 8.

This clone was recorded once. The CDR3 sequence is CASSSWTSGGISYEQYF. The CDR3, as DNA: TGTGCCAGCAGCTCATGGACTAGCGGGGGGATCTCCTACGAGCAGTACTTC. V is TRBV5-6 and J is TRBJ2-7, with TRBD2 matching 14 bases. The CDR3 sequence is 17 residues long. After removal of 3 bases from V and 0 bases from J, the junction contained 5 bases not matched to a gene. In germline, CDR1 is SGHDT, CDR2 YYEEEE.

As for this clone: This may be a read error: a much more frequent sequence differs by one nucleotide. The chain couples TRBV6-4 to TRBJ2-1, with TRBD2 matching 12 bases. With 0 bases clipped from V and 6 bases from J, the junction kept 0 bases outside the gene matches. Germline V CDR1 and CDR2: MRHNA, SNTAGT. This CDR3 has 15 residues. The chain's CDR3 is CASSDSTSGSNEQFF. The CDR3 nucleotides are TGTGCCAGCAGTGACTCGACTAGCGGGAGCAATGAGCAGTTCTTC.

CDR3 amino acids: CASSSMNTEAFF. CDR3 coding DNA: TGTGCCAGCAGCTCTATGAACACTGAAGCTTTCTTT. This chain connects TRBV7-9 to TRBJ1-1; D is uncertain. Germline V gene data show CDR1 as SEHNR and CDR2 as FQNEAQ (reference sequence). Trimming left V 4 bases short and J 0 bases short, with 3 bases between. This CDR3 is 12 amino acids long.

The chain has TRBV5-1 and TRBJ1-5, with 12 nucleotides matching TRBD1. J lost 6 bases, V lost 4 bases, and 5 bases had no gene match. CDR3 size: 15 residues. The germline V gene has CDR1 SGHRS and CDR2 YFSETQ. In DNA form, the CDR3 reads TGCGCCAGCAGCATCGGGACAGGGGGCCGTCAGCCCCAGCATTTT. Encoded protein: CASSIGTGGRQPQHF.

The chain recombines TRBV2 with TRBJ1-1, with TRBD1 matching 7 bases. CDR3 length: 15 amino acids. CDR1 is SNHLY, CDR2 FYNNEI, per germline. The V and J ends lost 5 bases and 3 bases, in that order; junction bases with no gene match: 9. CDR3 in amino acids: CASSLLRDSHTEAFF. The CDR3 nucleotides are TGTGCCAGCAGTCTGCTCCGGGACAGCCACACTGAAGCTTTCTTT.

The CDR3 spells CASSQDLDRGYQPQHF. The CDR3 DNA reads as TGCGCCAGCAGCCAAGATCTTGACAGGGGGTATCAGCCCCAGCATTTT. The chain is built from TRBV4-1 and TRBJ1-5; TRBD1 matches 9 bases. Germline V gene sequence: CDR1 MGHRA, CDR2 YSYEKL. The CDR3 spans 16 residues. Trimming cost V 0 bases and J 5 bases; bases outside gene matches: 5.

This clone was found once. This rearrangement joins TRBV5-6 to TRBJ1-1; D gene ambiguous. Germline CDR1 SGHDT, CDR2 YYEEEE. V lost 2 bases, J lost 1 base, and 12 bases lay in between. This CDR3 spans 15 amino acids. This CDR3 is CASSFYPVTNTEAFF. For the CDR3, the DNA is TGTGCCAGCAGCTTTTATCCAGTCACGAACACTGAAGCTTTCTTT.

The V and J genes are TRBV19 and TRBJ2-1, with D maybe TRBD2 (6 bases). The V gene lost 1 base and the J gene lost 9 bases, with 16 bases spanning the gap. CDR1 and CDR2 from the germline V gene are LNHDA and SQIVND (reference sequence). This CDR3 region has 15 residues. The DNA of the CDR3 is TGTGCCAGTAGTATAGCAGGAGGGATGGCCGGTGAGCAGTTCTTC. This sequence encodes CASSIAGGMAGEQFF.

The rearrangement uses TRBV7-2 and TRBJ2-1, with D possibly TRBD1 on 5 matching bases. Germline CDR1 reads SGHTA; CDR2 reads FQGNSA. The germline V and J ends were trimmed by 5 bases and 9 bases, with 8 bases remaining between them. CDR3 length: 11 amino acids. CDR3 region: CASSPQGEQFF. The CDR3 DNA reads as TGTGCCAGCAGCCCCCAGGGTGAGCAGTTCTTC.

The chain links TRBV2 to TRBJ2-7, with D perhaps TRBD2 (6 bases). Germline lookup yields CDR1 SNHLY and CDR2 FYNNEI. The V end was cut by 7 bases, the J end by 2 bases, with 15 bases between. The CDR3 totals 14 residues. In DNA form, the CDR3 reads TGTGCCAGCACCGGGAGCAGGTCCCCCTACGAGCAGTACTTC. This sequence encodes CASTGSRSPYEQYF. Looking up the rest from reference TRBV2 and TRBJ2-7 gives the full variable domain: EPEVTQTPSHQVTQMGQEVILRCVPISNHLYFYWYRQILGQKVEFLVSFYNNEISEKSEIFDDQFSVERPDGSNFTLKIRSTKLEDSAMYFCASTGSRSPYEQYFGPGTRLTVT.

This chain uses TRBV3-1 (or the pseudogene TRBV3-2) with TRBJ2-1; a weak D match, TRBD2 (7 bases). The CDR3 consists of 17 residues. Trimming took 0 bases from V and 4 from J, leaving 16 bases between them. Germline CDR1 and CDR2: LGHDT and YNNKEL (reference sequence). The CDR3 bases are TGTGCCAGCAGCCAAGATAGGTCGCGGGGGCCATACAATGAGCAGTTCTTC. This translates into CASSQDRSRGPYNEQFF.

The V gene is TRBV28, the J gene TRBJ1-4; D is unclear. This CDR3 spans 16 amino acids. The germline gives CDR1 MDHEN, CDR2 SYDVKM. The ends were cut back, 4 bases at V and 1 base at J, with 13 bases in the middle. CDR3 nucleotides: TGTGCCAGCAGTTCCAGAAGTTACAGAACTAATGAAAAACTGTTTTTT. Its translation is CASSSRSYRTNEKLFF.

This clone has more than one count but fewer than ten. V gene TRBV4-1 combines with J gene TRBJ1-1; D gene unclear. This CDR3 spans 14 amino acids. Trimming cost V 1 base and J 1 base, with 7 bases left between them. CDR1 and CDR2 from the germline V gene are MGHRA and YSYEKL. The CDR3 DNA reads TGCGCCAGCAGCCAAGGACAAAGGAACACTGAAGCTTTCTTT. Encoded protein: CASSQGQRNTEAFF.